This T cell receptor beta chain derives from a study of T cells in Graves' hyperthyroidism and ophthalmopathy. Authors of the study amplified TCR beta CDR3 regions from RNA transcripts. Initially, a first-round RT-PCR of the TCR CDR3 employed the HTBI primer set. TCRdb ran MiXCR on the multiplex PCR reads and lists one entry per CDR3 protein. The repertoire holds approximately 430,000 distinct CDR3 sequences, with 15% to 19% as singletons. The study, taken as a whole, reports: Model output signaled ophthalmopathy a median 6.5 months ahead of onset. In blood, most of the thyroid clonotypes expanded above 0.001 were also present.

Patients counted as stable if ophthalmopathy did not develop within 18 months. Diagnostic assessment was based on clinical symptoms, serum thyroxine and TRAb, thyroid ultrasound and orbital computed tomography. The CDR3 has 14 amino acids. Germline lookup yields CDR1 LNHNV and CDR2 YYDKDF (reference sequence). V was cut by 5 bases and J by 4 bases, with 15 bases left in between. This clonotype was found a few times. Its matching antigen is unknown. The chain combines TRBV15 with TRBJ2-7; D is ambiguous. The TCR sequence derives from a woman younger than 30 with Graves' hyperthyroidism. The sequenced sample was blood. CDR3 protein: CATSGPFSRYEQYF. In DNA form, the CDR3 reads TGTGCCACCAGCGGCCCCTTCTCCCGGTACGAGCAGTACTTC. The full variable domain, completed using reference TRBV15 and TRBJ2-7, is DAMVIQNPRYQVTQFGKPVTLSCSQTLNHNVMYWYQQKSSQAPKLLFHYYDKDFNNEADTPDNFQSRRPNTSFCFLDIRSPGLGDTAMYLCATSGPFSRYEQYFGPGTRLTVT.